A selection of T cell receptor beta chains follows, all from one sample in a study of T cell responses to AZD1222 COVID-19 vaccine. Sequencing was performed with immunoSEQ multiplex PCR; in TCRdb, only in-frame clones are kept and a portion is missing. Of roughly 100,000 clones in the sample, less than 90% were seen once. The source material was peripheral blood, sampled on day 0 of AZD1222 vaccination. These receptors came from an adult in good health. CDR3s include the opening cysteine and the closing phenylalanine or tryptophan. Each record gives: D gene, J gene, V gene, clone size, CDR3 DNA, CDR3 protein. A D gene is named only where the DNA matches it firmly. Size is stated for part of the rows, as once, few or many counts, or as a class when the clone is expanded.

d_call: -
j_call: TRBJ2-7
v_call: TRBV29-1
clone_size: -
cdr3_nt: TGCAGCGTTGCTGGGTCTCCTTCCTACGAGCAGTACTTC
cdr3_aa: CSVAGSPSYEQYF

d_call: -
j_call: TRBJ1-1
v_call: TRBV7-3
clone_size: once
cdr3_nt: TGTGCCAGCAGCGCCCAGATGAACACTGAAGCTTTCTTT
cdr3_aa: CASSAQMNTEAFF

d_call: TRBD1
j_call: TRBJ1-2
v_call: TRBV28
clone_size: -
cdr3_nt: TGTGCCAGCGGGACCGGGACAGGAATAAACTATGGCTACACCTTC
cdr3_aa: CASGTGTGINYGYTF

d_call: -
j_call: TRBJ1-4
v_call: TRBV14
clone_size: -
cdr3_nt: TGTGCCAGCAGCCAGCTCCCAGGGGAAGAAAATGAAAAACTGTTTTTT
cdr3_aa: CASSQLPGEENEKLFF

d_call: -
j_call: TRBJ2-3
v_call: TRBV5-5
clone_size: -
cdr3_nt: TGTGCCAGCAGCTTGGAGTCGTTTAGCACAGATACGCAGTATTTT
cdr3_aa: CASSLESFSTDTQYF

d_call: -
j_call: TRBJ1-1
v_call: TRBV7-2
clone_size: few
cdr3_nt: TGTGCCAGCAGCTTCTTGCACCGGAACACTGAAGCTTTCTTT
cdr3_aa: CASSFLHRNTEAFF

d_call: -
j_call: TRBJ2-7
v_call: TRBV5-1
clone_size: once
cdr3_nt: TGCGCCAGCAGCTTGGACGGGGGATACTCCGAGCAGTACTTC
cdr3_aa: CASSLDGGYSEQYF

d_call: -
j_call: TRBJ1-1
v_call: TRBV3-1/TRBV3-2
clone_size: few
cdr3_nt: TGTGCCAGCAGCCAACAACAGGGTTTCCAAGCTTTCTTT
cdr3_aa: CASSQQQGFQAFF

d_call: -
j_call: TRBJ1-6
v_call: TRBV10-1
clone_size: few
cdr3_nt: TGCGCCACCCGGGACAACAATTCACCCCTCCACTTT
cdr3_aa: CATRDNNSPLHF

d_call: TRBD2
j_call: TRBJ2-7
v_call: TRBV5-4
clone_size: -
cdr3_nt: TGTGCCAGCAGCTTGGGACTAGCGGGAGAGCAGTACTTC
cdr3_aa: CASSLGLAGEQYF

d_call: -
j_call: TRBJ1-5
v_call: TRBV11-2
clone_size: few
cdr3_nt: TGTGCCAGTCGCTATACCCGGGAACCTAACCCTCCTAGCAATCAGCCCCAGCATTTT
cdr3_aa: CASRYTREPNPPSNQPQHF

d_call: -
j_call: TRBJ1-2
v_call: TRBV18
clone_size: -
cdr3_nt: TGTGCCAGCTCACCAGGGGATGGCTATGGCTACACCTTC
cdr3_aa: CASSPGDGYGYTF

d_call: -
j_call: TRBJ1-4
v_call: TRBV11-2
clone_size: few
cdr3_nt: TGTGCCAGCAGCTTAGAAGGGGCGGATAATGAAAAACTGTTTTTT
cdr3_aa: CASSLEGADNEKLFF

d_call: -
j_call: TRBJ1-4
v_call: TRBV4-3
clone_size: -
cdr3_nt: TGCGCCAGCAGCCAGACGCATAAAGGGGCCGGTGGAAAACTGTTTTTT
cdr3_aa: CASSQTHKGAGGKLFF

d_call: TRBD2
j_call: TRBJ2-1
v_call: TRBV13
clone_size: -
cdr3_nt: TGTGCCAGCAGCTTAGGATGGCGGGGGGGGCCCAATGAGCAGTTCTTC
cdr3_aa: CASSLGWRGGPNEQFF

d_call: -
j_call: TRBJ1-2
v_call: TRBV2
clone_size: -
cdr3_nt: TGTGCCAGCAGGGGGGGCGAGGACTATGGCTACACCTTC
cdr3_aa: CASRGGEDYGYTF

d_call: TRBD2
j_call: TRBJ2-2
v_call: TRBV12-5
clone_size: -
cdr3_nt: TGTGCTAGTGGTTTGGTACTAACTAGCGGGGGGAGCACCGGGGAGCTGTTTTTT
cdr3_aa: CASGLVLTSGGSTGELFF

d_call: -
j_call: TRBJ2-1
v_call: TRBV3-1/TRBV3-2
clone_size: -
cdr3_nt: TGTGCCAGCAGCCCAACGGGACTCAGCTACGCGTTCTTC
cdr3_aa: CASSPTGLSYAFF

d_call: -
j_call: TRBJ2-3
v_call: TRBV11-3
clone_size: -
cdr3_nt: TGTGCCAGCAGCTCCGGGGGGCGAGATACGCAGTATTTT
cdr3_aa: CASSSGGRDTQYF

d_call: -
j_call: TRBJ1-1
v_call: TRBV9
clone_size: -
cdr3_nt: TGTGCCAGCAGCGTAGGGGTAAGTGGGGGCGACACTGAAGCTTTCTTT
cdr3_aa: CASSVGVSGGDTEAFF

d_call: -
j_call: TRBJ1-1
v_call: TRBV5-4
clone_size: -
cdr3_nt: TGTGCCAGCAGCTCGGACCTATTGAACACTGAAGCTTTCTTT
cdr3_aa: CASSSDLLNTEAFF

d_call: -
j_call: TRBJ2-7
v_call: TRBV5-1
clone_size: -
cdr3_nt: TGCGCCAGCAGCTTGGGACTTTTTGGGGACTACGAGCAGTACTTC
cdr3_aa: CASSLGLFGDYEQYF

d_call: -
j_call: TRBJ2-5
v_call: TRBV2
clone_size: -
cdr3_nt: TGTGCCAGCAGTGGGTATAAGGGACAACAAGAGACCCAGTACTTC
cdr3_aa: CASSGYKGQQETQYF

d_call: -
j_call: TRBJ2-7
v_call: TRBV11-3
clone_size: -
cdr3_nt: TGTGCCAGCAGCACGGACGGGTACGAGCAGTACTTC
cdr3_aa: CASSTDGYEQYF

d_call: -
j_call: TRBJ2-5
v_call: TRBV28
clone_size: -
cdr3_nt: TGTGCCAGCACCTCAGGGGTCGAGACCCAGTACTTC
cdr3_aa: CASTSGVETQYF

d_call: TRBD2
j_call: TRBJ2-1
v_call: TRBV7-6
clone_size: -
cdr3_nt: TGTGCCAGCAGCTTACTCACAGGGCGGGGGGGACACAATGAGCAGTTCTTC
cdr3_aa: CASSLLTGRGGHNEQFF

d_call: -
j_call: TRBJ1-1
v_call: TRBV18
clone_size: -
cdr3_nt: TGTGCCAGCTCACCCCTAGTCTCCACGGGGACTGAAGCTTTCTTT
cdr3_aa: CASSPLVSTGTEAFF

d_call: -
j_call: TRBJ1-1
v_call: TRBV3-1/TRBV3-2
clone_size: -
cdr3_nt: TGTGCCAGCAGCCAAGTTCCCAGTGAAGCTTTCTTT
cdr3_aa: CASSQVPSEAFF

d_call: -
j_call: TRBJ2-7
v_call: TRBV19
clone_size: -
cdr3_nt: TGTGCCAGTAGTTGGGCAGGGAATCCCTACGAGCAGTACTTC
cdr3_aa: CASSWAGNPYEQYF

d_call: -
j_call: TRBJ1-4
v_call: TRBV29-1
clone_size: -
cdr3_nt: TGCAGCGTCACCGGGACACCGACTGAAAAACTGTTTTTT
cdr3_aa: CSVTGTPTEKLFF

d_call: -
j_call: TRBJ2-5
v_call: TRBV5-1
clone_size: -
cdr3_nt: TGCGCCAGCAGCTTGCAGGGTTCGCAAGAGACCCAGTACTTC
cdr3_aa: CASSLQGSQETQYF

d_call: -
j_call: TRBJ2-2
v_call: TRBV7-6
clone_size: -
cdr3_nt: TGTGCCAGCAGCTTATCGGGCCGCACACACCAGGAGCTGTTTTTT
cdr3_aa: CASSLSGRTHQELFF

d_call: -
j_call: TRBJ1-1
v_call: TRBV19
clone_size: -
cdr3_nt: TGTGCCAGTAGTATCTTCGGGAACACTGAAGCTTTCTTT
cdr3_aa: CASSIFGNTEAFF

d_call: -
j_call: TRBJ1-1
v_call: TRBV5-6
clone_size: -
cdr3_nt: TGTGCCAGCAGCTCTTACAGGGTAGGAGAGTGGGCGACTGAAGCTTTCTTT
cdr3_aa: CASSSYRVGEWATEAFF

d_call: TRBD1
j_call: TRBJ2-3
v_call: TRBV30
clone_size: -
cdr3_nt: TGTGCCTGGAGTGTAACCCCAATAGGTCAGGGGGCCGATACGCAGTATTTT
cdr3_aa: CAWSVTPIGQGADTQYF

d_call: -
j_call: TRBJ1-4
v_call: TRBV28
clone_size: -
cdr3_nt: TGTGCCAGCAGTTTCCACCTCGAGGGGCTGGCTAATGAAAAACTGTTTTTT
cdr3_aa: CASSFHLEGLANEKLFF

d_call: -
j_call: TRBJ2-1
v_call: TRBV18
clone_size: -
cdr3_nt: TGTGCCAGCTCACCACCGGTCCAGAGCTCCTACAATGAGCAGTTCTTC
cdr3_aa: CASSPPVQSSYNEQFF

d_call: TRBD2
j_call: TRBJ2-7
v_call: TRBV5-4
clone_size: -
cdr3_nt: TGTGCCAGCAGCTTGGCAGCGGGGACTAGCTCCTACGAGCAGTACTTC
cdr3_aa: CASSLAAGTSSYEQYF

d_call: -
j_call: TRBJ1-6
v_call: TRBV2
clone_size: -
cdr3_nt: TGTGCCAGCAGTCTTCGACAGAAACCCTATAATTCACCCCTCCACTTT
cdr3_aa: CASSLRQKPYNSPLHF

d_call: -
j_call: TRBJ2-7
v_call: TRBV3-1/TRBV3-2
clone_size: -
cdr3_nt: TGTGCCAGCAGCCCCCGGACCGGCGAGCAGTACTTC
cdr3_aa: CASSPRTGEQYF

d_call: -
j_call: TRBJ1-4
v_call: TRBV6-5
clone_size: -
cdr3_nt: TGTGCCAGCAGTCGGGGGGTTATTAATGAAAAACTGTTTTTT
cdr3_aa: CASSRGVINEKLFF

d_call: -
j_call: TRBJ2-1
v_call: TRBV2
clone_size: -
cdr3_nt: TGTGCCAGCAGTGTAGATAGATTGGGCTACAATGAGCAGTTCTTC
cdr3_aa: CASSVDRLGYNEQFF

d_call: TRBD1
j_call: TRBJ2-3
v_call: TRBV12-5
clone_size: -
cdr3_nt: TGTGCTAGTGGTTTAGATCCAGGGACAGCGGATACGCAGTATTTT
cdr3_aa: CASGLDPGTADTQYF

d_call: -
j_call: TRBJ2-1
v_call: TRBV3-1/TRBV3-2
clone_size: -
cdr3_nt: TGTGCCAGCAGCCCGACTAGCTCCTACAATGAGCAGTTCTTC
cdr3_aa: CASSPTSSYNEQFF

d_call: -
j_call: TRBJ1-1
v_call: TRBV7-3
clone_size: -
cdr3_nt: TGTGCCAGCAGCTTATGGCCAGGGCCGAACACTGAAGCTTTCTTT
cdr3_aa: CASSLWPGPNTEAFF

d_call: -
j_call: TRBJ1-5
v_call: TRBV5-6
clone_size: -
cdr3_nt: TGTGCCAGCAGCCCGGGGACCAATCAGCCCCAGCATTTT
cdr3_aa: CASSPGTNQPQHF

d_call: -
j_call: TRBJ1-5
v_call: TRBV4-1
clone_size: -
cdr3_nt: TGCGCCAGCAGCCAGCGGCTGGGTCAGCCCCAGCATTTT
cdr3_aa: CASSQRLGQPQHF